The T cell receptor beta chain under discussion was sequenced for a study of beta chain features in type 1 diabetes. Study conclusions and caveats: Patients' naive, central memory and regulatory TCRB repertoires appeared more alike than those of healthy donors. It was not settled here whether HLA type affects TCRB rearrangement.

This clone was counted only a few times. Its antigen remains unidentified. Markers CD45RO/CCR7/CD25/CD127/CD95/CD27 served to sort CD4+ naive, central memory, regulatory and stem cell-like memory cells. The germline CDR1 and CDR2 sequences are SGDLS and YYNGEE. V shed 4 bases, J shed 9 bases, and the junction held 15 bases outside the gene matches. CDR3 size: 15 residues. Sequenced material consisted of expressed TCRB transcripts (all of the isolated RNA was reverse transcribed). TCRdb's table, derived via immunoSEQ multiplex PCR, lists solely in-frame clones and lacks some. The top ten hold about 0.087% of the sample, which has over 500,000 clones, roughly a sixth seen once.

This chain connects TRBV9 to TRBJ2-7; 8 positions agree with TRBD1. The specimen was naive CD4+ T cells from blood. The source is a man aged 18 to 30 in good health. This CDR3 is CASSPRTGWDSRQYF. CDR3 DNA: TGTGCCAGCAGCCCTCGGACAGGGTGGGACTCGCGGCAGTACTTC.